This passage covers 18 T cell receptor beta chains from one sample sequenced in a study of early T cells in non-severe SARS-CoV-2 infection. A single record per CDR3 protein comes from TCRdb applying MiXCR to the 5' RACE reads. The sample includes around 37,000 distinct CDR3 sequences, 9% of them seen just once. The sample comprised whole blood. The receptors were sampled from an adult who was a healthcare worker with PCR-confirmed SARS-CoV-2 infection or an uninfected control (not recorded which).

Only a few counts were recorded for this clonotype. The rearrangement links TRBV6-2 or TRBV6-3 to TRBJ1-5; possible D gene TRBD1, 5 bases. The CDR3 is 14 residues long. Trimming shortened V by 7 bases and J by 2 bases, and 12 bases separated the two germline ends. The germline gives CDR1 MNHEY, CDR2 SVGEGT. The CDR3 loop reads CASKKRGGNQPQHF. The CDR3 DNA is TGTGCCAGCAAAAAAAGAGGGGGCAATCAGCCCCAGCATTTT.

This clonotype appeared a few times. This chain joins TRBV7-2 and TRBJ1-2; a possible D gene is TRBD1 (6 bases). Germline CDR1 and CDR2: SGHTA and FQGNSA. CDR3 length: 11 residues. V was trimmed by 6 bases and J by 4 bases, leaving 6 bases between them. CDR3 protein: CASRDSYGYTF. The DNA of the CDR3 is TGTGCCAGCAGGGACAGCTATGGCTACACCTTC.

This clonotype was found many times. The gene calls are TRBV12-3 or TRBV12-4 and TRBJ1-1, with D tentatively TRBD1 (5 bases). The CDR3 extends over 13 amino acids. V was cut by 3 bases and J by 8 bases, with 13 bases left in between. The CDR3 loop is CASSFGNRIEAFF. The CDR3, as DNA: TGTGCCAGCAGTTTTGGGAACAGGATCGAAGCTTTCTTT.

This clonotype was observed at least ten times. V and J are TRBV6-2 or TRBV6-3 and TRBJ2-3, with D uncertain. The CDR3 runs 14 residues. Germline V gives CDR1 MNHEY, CDR2 SVGEGT. V lost 5 bases, J lost 5 bases, and 14 bases lay in between. CDR3 residues: CASSLLRYGDTQYF. The CDR3 DNA reads TGTGCCAGCAGTCTACTCAGATATGGAGATACGCAGTATTTT.

This clonotype was seen more than once but under ten times. The chain carries TRBV6-5 and TRBJ1-1; D remains unclear. CDR1 and CDR2 (germline): MNHEY, SVGAGI. The V end was cut by 4 bases, the J end by 1 base, with 10 bases between. CDR3 length equals 14 residues. The CDR3 region has the DNA TGTGCCAGCAGTTGGGAGCGAACGAACACTGAAGCTTTCTTT. It encodes CASSWERTNTEAFF.

The chain is built from TRBV11-2 and TRBJ2-1; D unresolved. V dropped 1 base and J dropped 10 bases, with 5 bases sitting between them. The germline V gene encodes CDR1 SGHAT and CDR2 FQNNGV. The CDR3 loop spans 11 amino acids. The DNA of the CDR3 is TGTGCCAGCAGCTTAGCGGAAGAGCAGTTCTTC. It translates to CASSLAEEQFF.

This clonotype was observed many times. V and J are TRBV24-1 and TRBJ2-2; 9 positions match TRBD1. The CDR3 has 17 amino acids. V lost 3 bases, J lost 0 bases, and 4 bases stayed unmatched. Germline CDR1 is KGHDR and CDR2 is SFDVKD. The CDR3 DNA follows: TGTGCCACCAGTGATCCGCGGACAGGGGCGAACACCGGGGAGCTGTTTTTT. Translating it yields CATSDPRTGANTGELFF.

This chain connects TRBV13 to TRBJ2-7; 13 positions agree with TRBD2. The ends lost 4 bases at V and 5 bases at J; junction bases unmatched: 8. The CDR3 runs 16 residues. Germline loops: CDR1 PRHDT, CDR2 FYEKMQ (reference sequence). CDR3 bases: TGTGCCAGCAGCTCAGGACTAGCGGGGGCAGGAAACGAGCAGTACTTC. It codes for CASSSGLAGAGNEQYF.

This clonotype was seen more than once but under ten times. CDR3 sequence: CASSFSTGTQETQYF. CDR3 sequence (DNA): TGTGCCAGCAGTTTCTCCACAGGGACACAAGAGACCCAGTACTTC. The gene calls are TRBV28 and TRBJ2-5, with D tentatively TRBD1 (6 bases). The CDR3 spans 15 residues. V lost 3 bases and J 2 bases, leaving 13 bases between the germline ends. CDR1 MDHEN and CDR2 SYDVKM come from the germline V gene. Together with reference TRBV28 and TRBJ2-5, the CDR3 gives the full variable domain: DVKVTQSSRYLVKRTGEKVFLECVQDMDHENMFWYRQDPGLGLRLIYFSYDVKMKEKGDIPEGYSVSREKKERFSLILESASTNQTSMYLCASSFSTGTQETQYFGPGTRLLVL.

This clonotype was seen at least ten times. The chain recombines TRBV27 with TRBJ1-1; 9 nucleotides agree with TRBD1. V was clipped by 2 bases and J by 10 bases; unmatched bases: 5. Germline CDR1 reads MNHEY; CDR2 reads SMNVEV (reference sequence). The CDR3 runs 13 residues. The CDR3 sequence: CASSLNRGLAAFF. CDR3 DNA sequence: TGTGCCAGCAGTTTAAACAGGGGGCTTGCAGCTTTCTTT.

This clonotype was detected many times. The chain carries TRBV12-3 or TRBV12-4 and TRBJ1-2; the match to TRBD1 covers 8 bases. This CDR3 spans 14 amino acids. V gave up 5 bases and J gave up 4 bases; unmatched junction bases: 6. CDR3 coding DNA: TGTGCCAGCAGTACCCAGGGGGCAGGCTATGGCTACACCTTC. Translating it yields CASSTQGAGYGYTF.

This clonotype was observed many times. The chain combines TRBV18 with TRBJ2-5, with D possibly matching TRBD1 (6 bases). V was trimmed by 3 bases and J by 1 base, leaving 6 bases between them. Germline CDR1 reads KGHSH; CDR2 reads LQKENI. The CDR3 is 13 residues long. This CDR3 reads CASSPGAQETQYF. The CDR3 DNA is TGTGCCAGCTCACCGGGGGCCCAAGAGACCCAGTACTTC. Using reference TRBV18 and TRBJ2-5 for the parts outside the CDR3, the full variable domain is NAGVMQNPRHLVRRRGQEARLRCSPMKGHSHVYWYRQLPEEGLKFMVYLQKENIIDESGMPKERFSAEFPKEGPSILRIQQVVRGDSAAYFCASSPGAQETQYFGPGTRLLVL.

This clonotype was picked up many times. This chain joins TRBV29-1 and TRBJ2-3, with 8 bases matching TRBD1. Germline CDR1 is SQVTM and CDR2 is ANQGSEA. CDR3 length: 14 residues. Trimming took 6 bases from V and 8 from J; bases not matched to a gene: 13. CDR3 nucleotide sequence: TGCAGCGTGGCGGGACAGGTCTCCAGGAGTACGCAGTATTTT. Its translation is CSVAGQVSRSTQYF.

The gene calls are TRBV7-9 and TRBJ2-5; the match to TRBD2 covers 8 bases. The CDR3 has 15 residues. Germline V CDR1 and CDR2: SEHNR, FQNEAQ (reference sequence). With 5 bases clipped from V and 5 bases from J, the junction kept 10 bases outside the gene matches. CDR3 amino acids: CASSAPGLGAETQYF. The CDR3 region has the DNA TGTGCCAGCAGCGCGCCGGGACTAGGGGCGGAGACCCAGTACTTC.

This clonotype appeared many times. The rearrangement joins TRBV9 to TRBJ2-5; D gene ambiguous. The germline V gene encodes CDR1 SGDLS and CDR2 YYNGEE. V dropped 0 bases and J dropped 1 base, with 7 bases sitting between them. The length of the CDR3 is 14 residues. CDR3 amino acids: CASSVEDGQETQYF. The CDR3 region has the DNA TGTGCCAGCAGCGTAGAGGACGGCCAAGAGACCCAGTACTTC.

Ten or more counts support this clonotype. The J gene is TRBJ2-5, the V gene TRBV2, with D possibly being TRBD1 (6 bases). Looked up from germline, CDR1 is SNHLY and CDR2 is FYNNEI. The CDR3 totals 12 residues. V lost 6 bases to trimming and J lost 5 bases, with 10 bases between them. The CDR3 sequence: CASRMGAETQYF. Written as DNA, the CDR3 is TGTGCCAGCAGGATGGGGGCCGAGACCCAGTACTTC.

This clonotype was observed a few times. The DNA of the CDR3 is TGTGCCAGCAGCGTAGGCTCTAGCTCTGGGGCCAACGTCCTGACTTTC. Protein: CASSVGSSSGANVLTF. The gene calls are TRBV9 and TRBJ2-6, with no clear D. Looked up from germline, CDR1 is SGDLS and CDR2 is YYNGEE. The CDR3 is 16 residues long. Trimming removed 0 bases from V and 0 bases from J, with 7 bases in between.

This clonotype has at least ten counts. The gene calls are TRBV6-2 or TRBV6-3 and TRBJ2-3; D gene uncertain. Germline values: CDR1 MNHEY, CDR2 SVGEGT. The CDR3 is 16 residues long. V dropped 0 bases and J dropped 2 bases, with 12 bases sitting between them. CDR3 sequence reads: CASSYSMTVFTDTQYF. In DNA form, the CDR3 reads TGTGCCAGCAGTTACTCGATGACTGTGTTCACAGATACGCAGTATTTT.